Listed below are T cell receptor beta chains from one sample, sequenced in a study of shared clonotypes between healthy human individuals. Only in-frame clones appear in the TCRdb table, and some are missing; sequencing was by immunoSEQ multiplex PCR. The sample consists of 2 million to 3 million clones, under 95% of them appearing once. Sequenced: naive CD4+ T cells from PBMCs. These receptors all come from a man aged 18 to 29 in good health. Some clones in this sample may be carry-over from other donors' samples. The CDR3 runs from the conserved cysteine through the conserved F or W. Each record gives: V gene, D gene, J gene, clone size, CDR3 DNA, CDR3 protein. The D gene is left open where the match is weak. Rows may omit the clone size; those that give it use once, few, many or a size class.

V: TRBV29-1; D: .; J: TRBJ2-7; size: .; DNA: TGCAGCGTTGGAGGCAGATCCTACGAGCAGTACTTC; CDR3: CSVGGRSYEQYF
V: TRBV7-6; D: .; J: TRBJ1-1; size: .; DNA: TGTGCCAGCAGCTTAGGGGGGGGTGGCACTGAAGCTTTCTTT; CDR3: CASSLGGGGTEAFF
V: TRBV7-9; D: .; J: TRBJ2-3; size: .; DNA: TGTGCCAGCAGCTTCCGGAAAGACGGCACAGATACGCAGTATTTT; CDR3: CASSFRKDGTDTQYF
V: TRBV27; D: TRBD2; J: TRBJ2-1; size: .; DNA: TGTGCCAGCAACCCAGCGGGAGTCTACAATGAGCAGTTCTTC; CDR3: CASNPAGVYNEQFF
V: TRBV7-9; D: .; J: TRBJ2-1; size: .; DNA: TGTGCCAGCAGCTTAGTACTTGACAATGAGCAGTTCTTC; CDR3: CASSLVLDNEQFF
V: TRBV7-2; D: TRBD2; J: TRBJ2-7; size: .; DNA: TGTGCCAGCAGCTTAGCGTGGGGAGGGTTTCGGGCACAGTACTTC; CDR3: CASSLAWGGFRAQYF
V: TRBV27; D: TRBD2; J: TRBJ2-3; size: .; DNA: TGTGCCAGCATCCTGAAGCCTAGCGGGAGTATGGATACGCAGTATTTT; CDR3: CASILKPSGSMDTQYF
V: TRBV28; D: .; J: TRBJ1-4; size: .; DNA: TGTGCCAGCAGTTTCCGTAGACTGGGGGAAAAACTGTTTTTT; CDR3: CASSFRRLGEKLFF
V: TRBV5-1; D: .; J: TRBJ2-1; size: .; DNA: TGCGCCAGCAGCTTGACTGGGCAGGGGGGCAATGAGCAGTTCTTC; CDR3: CASSLTGQGGNEQFF
V: TRBV6-6; D: .; J: TRBJ1-1; size: once; DNA: TGTGCCAGCAGTTACACTCGGGCCTCGAACACTGAAGCTTTCTTT; CDR3: CASSYTRASNTEAFF
V: TRBV5-1; D: .; J: TRBJ2-6; size: .; DNA: TGCGCCAGCAGCAATACCCCGGGTCCTCGCTCTGGGGCCAACGTCCTGACTTTC; CDR3: CASSNTPGPRSGANVLTF
V: TRBV5-1; D: TRBD2; J: TRBJ2-2; size: .; DNA: TGCGCCAGCAGCAGGGGACTAGCGGGATTCAGCACCGGGGAGCTGTTTTTT; CDR3: CASSRGLAGFSTGELFF
V: TRBV7-9; D: .; J: TRBJ1-4; size: .; DNA: TGTGCCAGCAGCTTAGTGCAGGGAAAGGGGGAAAAACTGTTTTTT; CDR3: CASSLVQGKGEKLFF
V: TRBV5-1; D: TRBD2; J: TRBJ2-5; size: .; DNA: TGCGCCAGCAGCCCGGGACTAGCGGGAGACCTGGAAGAGACCCAGTACTTC; CDR3: CASSPGLAGDLEETQYF
V: TRBV7-2; D: .; J: TRBJ1-6; size: .; DNA: TGTGCCAGCAGCTTAGCATCCGGGACCGCCTATTCACCCCTCCACTTT; CDR3: CASSLASGTAYSPLHF
V: TRBV2; D: .; J: TRBJ1-1; size: .; DNA: TGTGCCAGCAGCCCTGAAAACCTCCGGGCTGACTTT; CDR3: CASSPENLRADF
V: TRBV6-5; D: TRBD1; J: TRBJ2-7; size: .; DNA: TGTGCCAGCAGCAAGGGCTCAGGGGGCTTTTCGGAGCAGTACTTC; CDR3: CASSKGSGGFSEQYF
V: TRBV7-3; D: .; J: TRBJ2-2; size: .; DNA: TGTGCCAGCAAGATAGGTTACAACACCGGGGAGCTGTTTTTT; CDR3: CASKIGYNTGELFF
V: TRBV9; D: .; J: TRBJ1-2; size: .; DNA: TGTGCCAGCAGCGCCCGGGACGGTTATAACTATGGCTACACCTTC; CDR3: CASSARDGYNYGYTF
V: TRBV5-1; D: .; J: TRBJ2-3; size: .; DNA: TGCGCCACCTCTGGTTTGGGATTGAAGGCAGATACGCAGTATTTT; CDR3: CATSGLGLKADTQYF
V: TRBV2; D: .; J: TRBJ1-3; size: .; DNA: TGTGCCAGCAGAGGTGGGGGAAACACCATATATTTT; CDR3: CASRGGGNTIYF
V: TRBV27; D: .; J: TRBJ2-7; size: once; DNA: TGTGCCAGCAGTTTACTGGACAACCTCTCCTACGAGCAGTACTTC; CDR3: CASSLLDNLSYEQYF
V: TRBV28; D: .; J: TRBJ1-1; size: .; DNA: TGTGCCAGCACAGGGGACACTGAAGCTTTCTTT; CDR3: CASTGDTEAFF
V: TRBV30; D: .; J: TRBJ1-4; size: few; DNA: TGTGCCTGGAGCTCCCCGTCTGGCGCGGGGGTACTGTTTTTT; CDR3: CAWSSPSGAGVLFF
V: TRBV5-1; D: TRBD1; J: TRBJ1-1; size: .; DNA: TGCGCCAGCAGCTTTACAGGGGCTAACACTGAAGCTTTCTTT; CDR3: CASSFTGANTEAFF
V: TRBV19; D: TRBD2; J: TRBJ2-5; size: .; DNA: TGTGCCAGCAGGACTAGCGGGAGGGGAGAGACCCAGTACTTC; CDR3: CASRTSGRGETQYF
V: TRBV4-1; D: .; J: TRBJ1-1; size: .; DNA: TGCGCCAGCAGCCGCTTGGGGTTATTTAAAGCTTTCTTT; CDR3: CASSRLGLFKAFF
V: TRBV2; D: .; J: TRBJ1-1; size: .; DNA: TGTGCCAGCGCCTATGAGGGGAGCACTGAAGCTTTCTTT; CDR3: CASAYEGSTEAFF
V: TRBV29-1; D: TRBD1; J: TRBJ1-2; size: .; DNA: TGCAGCGCCTTCTGGGACAGCTATGGCTACACCTTC; CDR3: CSAFWDSYGYTF
V: TRBV13; D: .; J: TRBJ2-3; size: .; DNA: TGTGCCAGCAGCCCCCTAGCGACGCTACGCACAGATACGCAGTATTTT; CDR3: CASSPLATLRTDTQYF
V: TRBV7-3; D: TRBD1; J: TRBJ2-3; size: .; DNA: TGTGCCAGCAGCTTAAACCCCGGACAGGGGAGGTTGGATACGCAGTATTTT; CDR3: CASSLNPGQGRLDTQYF
V: TRBV28; D: .; J: TRBJ1-1; size: .; DNA: TGTGCCAGCAGTCCCAGGGCGGCCACTGAAGCTTTCTTT; CDR3: CASSPRAATEAFF
V: TRBV30; D: .; J: TRBJ2-2; size: .; DNA: TGTGCCTGGAGTGAGAACGCGAACACCGGGGAGCTGTTTTTT; CDR3: CAWSENANTGELFF
V: TRBV5-6; D: .; J: TRBJ1-3; size: .; DNA: TGTGCCAGCAGCTTTTGGAAACGCTCTGGAAACACCATATATTTT; CDR3: CASSFWKRSGNTIYF
V: TRBV2; D: .; J: TRBJ1-2; size: .; DNA: TGTGCCAGCAGTGTCAGTGGCGGATCTGGCTATGGCTACACCTTC; CDR3: CASSVSGGSGYGYTF
V: TRBV7-9; D: TRBD2; J: TRBJ2-1; size: .; DNA: TGTGCCAGCAGCCCAGTCCCGGGACTAGGGTTGGGGGTGGGTGAGCAGTTCTTC; CDR3: CASSPVPGLGLGVGEQFF
V: TRBV28; D: TRBD2; J: TRBJ2-6; size: .; DNA: TGTGCCAGCAGATTTACCAGGGAGGGTGGGGCCAACGTCCTGACTTTC; CDR3: CASRFTREGGANVLTF
V: TRBV9; D: .; J: TRBJ2-2; size: .; DNA: TGTGCCAGCAGCGCCCGGGCAACGAACACCGGGGAGCTGTTTTTT; CDR3: CASSARATNTGELFF
V: TRBV18; D: .; J: TRBJ2-1; size: .; DNA: TGTGCCAGCTCACCAATTAGCCACCTTTCCTACAATGAGCAGTTCTTC; CDR3: CASSPISHLSYNEQFF